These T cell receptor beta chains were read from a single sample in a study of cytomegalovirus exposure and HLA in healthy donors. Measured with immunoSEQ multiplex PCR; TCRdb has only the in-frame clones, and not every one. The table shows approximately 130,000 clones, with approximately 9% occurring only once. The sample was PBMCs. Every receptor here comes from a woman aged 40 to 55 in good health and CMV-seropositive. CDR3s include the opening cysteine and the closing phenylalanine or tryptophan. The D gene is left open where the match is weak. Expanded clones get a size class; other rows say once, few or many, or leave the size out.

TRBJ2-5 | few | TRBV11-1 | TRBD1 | TGTGCCAGCAGCTTAGACTTTACAGGGGGAATCGGAGAGACCCAGTACTTC | CASSLDFTGGIGETQYF
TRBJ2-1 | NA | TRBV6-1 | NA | TGTGCCAGCAGTGTACGACCGCAGGGGTCAATCTACAATGAGCAGTTCTTC | CASSVRPQGSIYNEQFF
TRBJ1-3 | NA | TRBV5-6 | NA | TGTGCCAGCAGCTTATACAGTCTGAGCTCTGGAAACACCATATATTTT | CASSLYSLSSGNTIYF
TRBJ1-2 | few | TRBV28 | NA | TGTGCCAGCAGTAACTACAGGGATGGCTATGGCTACACCTTC | CASSNYRDGYGYTF
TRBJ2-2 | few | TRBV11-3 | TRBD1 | TGTGCCAGCAGCTCCGAAGACAGGGTTTTGGACGGGGAGCTGTTTTTT | CASSSEDRVLDGELFF
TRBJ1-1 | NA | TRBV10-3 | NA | TGTGCCATCAGTGAGTCGAACGGTAATACTGAAGCTTTCTTT | CAISESNGNTEAFF
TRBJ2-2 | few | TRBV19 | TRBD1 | TGTGCCAGTAGTATGCGGACAGGGTACACCGGGGAGCTGTTTTTT | CASSMRTGYTGELFF
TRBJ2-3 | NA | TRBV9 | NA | TGTGCCAGCAGCCGAGCCACAGATACGCAGTATTTT | CASSRATDTQYF
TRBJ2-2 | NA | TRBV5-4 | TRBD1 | TGTGCCAGCAGCCCTGGACAGGGAACGAACACCGGGGAGCTGTTTTTT | CASSPGQGTNTGELFF
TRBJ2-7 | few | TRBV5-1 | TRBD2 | TGCGCCAGCAGCTGGGAGACGGGACTAGGAGTGAGGGAGCAGTACTTC | CASSWETGLGVREQYF
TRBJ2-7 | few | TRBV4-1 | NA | TGCGCCAGCAGCCCACAGGGAAACGAGCAGTACTTC | CASSPQGNEQYF
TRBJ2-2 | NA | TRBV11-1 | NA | TGTGCCAGCAGCTCGGGGGTGAACACCGGGGAGCTGTTTTTT | CASSSGVNTGELFF
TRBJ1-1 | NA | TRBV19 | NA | TGTGCCAGTGTCAGGGGAGCTGAAGCTTTCTTT | CASVRGAEAFF
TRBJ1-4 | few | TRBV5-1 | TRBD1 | TGCGCCAGCAGCGAGGAGGGGACAGAAGGTGAAAAACTGTTTTTT | CASSEEGTEGEKLFF
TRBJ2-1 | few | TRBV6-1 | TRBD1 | TGTGCCAGCAGACCTAGACAGGGGGACCCTTGGGAGCAGTTCTTC | CASRPRQGDPWEQFF
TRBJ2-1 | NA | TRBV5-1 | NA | TGCGCCAGCAGCCTGACAGGGGAGGGCCGCAATGAGCAGTTCTTC | CASSLTGEGRNEQFF
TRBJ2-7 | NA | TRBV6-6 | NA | TGTGCCAGCACCCTTAGTGGGGGCTACTCCTACGAGCAGTACTTC | CASTLSGGYSYEQYF
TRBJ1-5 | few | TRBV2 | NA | TGTGCCAGCAGTGAAGGCAGGGTTCAGCCCCAGCATTTT | CASSEGRVQPQHF
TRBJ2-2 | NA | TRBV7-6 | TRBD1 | TGTGCCAGCAGCTTAGGGGCAGGGGGCCCGGGGACCGGGGAGCTGTTTTTT | CASSLGAGGPGTGELFF
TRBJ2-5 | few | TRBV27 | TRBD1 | TGTGCCAGCAGTGACAGGGGTGGGAAGGAGACCCAGTACTTC | CASSDRGGKETQYF
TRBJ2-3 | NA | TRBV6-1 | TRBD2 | TGTGCCAGCAGTGCCCGGCTAGCGGGGCGCACAGATACGCAGTATTTT | CASSARLAGRTDTQYF
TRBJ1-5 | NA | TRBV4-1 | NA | TGCGCCAGCAGCCAACTGTTCGGGGGGAAACCCAATCAGCCCCAGCATTTT | CASSQLFGGKPNQPQHF
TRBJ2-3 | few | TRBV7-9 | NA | TGTGCCAGCAGCTCACAGGCAAGCGCAGATACGCAGTATTTT | CASSSQASADTQYF
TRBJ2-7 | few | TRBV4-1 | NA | TGCGCCAGCAGCCTTCCCGGGACTGACGACGAGCAGTACTTC | CASSLPGTDDEQYF
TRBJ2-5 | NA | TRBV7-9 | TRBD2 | TGTGCCAGCAGCCCTCGGGGGGTCCAAGAGACCCAGTACTTC | CASSPRGVQETQYF
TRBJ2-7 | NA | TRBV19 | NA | TGTGCCAGTAGTATTCAGGGCCCAGTTCCCTACGAGCAGTACTTC | CASSIQGPVPYEQYF
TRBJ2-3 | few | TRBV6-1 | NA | TGTGCCAGCAGTGAAGACGGGGAAGGCACAGATACGCAGTATTTT | CASSEDGEGTDTQYF
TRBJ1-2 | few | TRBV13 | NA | TGTGCCAGCAGCCGAACAGGGACCGACTATGGCTACACCTTC | CASSRTGTDYGYTF
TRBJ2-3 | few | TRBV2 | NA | TGTGCCAGCCGGGACTTAACTAATACGCAGTATTTT | CASRDLTNTQYF
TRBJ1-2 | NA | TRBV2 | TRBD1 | TGTGCCAGCAGGCAGGGACAGGGGGCGAACTGGGGCTACACCTTC | CASRQGQGANWGYTF
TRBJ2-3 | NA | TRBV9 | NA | TGTGCCAGCAGCGTAGGATGGACAGAATCAGATACGCAGTATTTT | CASSVGWTESDTQYF
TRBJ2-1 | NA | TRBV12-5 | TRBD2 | TGTGCTAGTGGTCCCTCCCCCGGACTAGCGGGGGGGCCGAGCCATTCCTTTACTGAGCAGTTCTTC | CASGPSPGLAGGPSHSFTEQFF
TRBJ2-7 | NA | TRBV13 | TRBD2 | TGTGCCAGCAGCTTATGGACTAGCGGATCCTACGAGCAGTACTTC | CASSLWTSGSYEQYF
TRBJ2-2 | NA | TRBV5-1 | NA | TGCGCCAGCAGCTTGGCGCCCGGGGCGCGGGGCACCGGGGAGCTGTTTTTT | CASSLAPGARGTGELFF
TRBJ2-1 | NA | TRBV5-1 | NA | TGCGCCAGCAGCTTCTATGGCAATGAGCAGTTCTTC | CASSFYGNEQFF
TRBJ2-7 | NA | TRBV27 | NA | TGTGCCAGCAGGGTGGCGGCTACCTACGAGCAGTACTTC | CASRVAATYEQYF
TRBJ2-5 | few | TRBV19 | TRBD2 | TGTGCCAGTAGTATACTAGCGGGGGGGCCGGAGACCCAGTACTTC | CASSILAGGPETQYF
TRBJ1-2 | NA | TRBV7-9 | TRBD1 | TGTGCCAGCAGCTTTCCCCTATTAGGACAGGGAGTTTTCTTC | CASSFPLLGQGVFF
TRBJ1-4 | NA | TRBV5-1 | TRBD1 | TGCGCCAGCAGCTTAGCCAGGGGGAGTACTAATGAAAAACTGTTTTTT | CASSLARGSTNEKLFF
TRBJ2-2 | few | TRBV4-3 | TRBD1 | TGCGCCAGCAGCCAGACAGGGGGCGCGGGGACCGGGGAGCTGTTTTTT | CASSQTGGAGTGELFF
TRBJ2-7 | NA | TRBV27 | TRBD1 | TGTGCCAGCAGTCCAGGGACAGTACTCTACGAGCAGTACTTC | CASSPGTVLYEQYF
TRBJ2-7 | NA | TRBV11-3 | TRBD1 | TGTGCCAGCAGCTCGACAGAAAACAGGGGATCCTACGAGCAGTACTTC | CASSSTENRGSYEQYF
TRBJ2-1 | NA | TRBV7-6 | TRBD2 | TGTGCCAGCAGCTTAGGCGCCGGGACTAGCGGGGCTACTTACAATGAGCAGTTCTTC | CASSLGAGTSGATYNEQFF
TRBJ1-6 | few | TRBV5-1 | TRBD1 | TGCGCCAGCAGCGTCGGGACAGGGAGCCGGAGGAATTCACCCCTCCACTTT | CASSVGTGSRRNSPLHF